The 13 T cell receptor beta chains below come from one sample, sequenced in a study of blood T cell repertoires in COVID-19. Sequenced by immunoSEQ multiplex PCR; TCRdb stores in-frame clones only, minus some. Of tens of thousands of clones in the sample, about 89% were seen once. Sequencing was carried out using peripheral blood. The receptor set was obtained from a man aged 50 to 59 with COVID-19, enrolled during active disease.

This chain uses TRBV4-1 with TRBJ1-2; the match to TRBD1 covers 7 bases. The junction had 6 bases not matched to a gene; V was cut back by 5 bases and J by 0 bases. The CDR3 runs to 15 residues. Germline assignment: CDR1 MGHRA and CDR2 YSYEKL. For the CDR3, the DNA is TGCGCCAGCAGCAACAACAGGGGTACTAACTATGGCTACACCTTC. Encoded protein: CASSNNRGTNYGYTF.

The chain is built from TRBV9 and TRBJ1-1; D uncertain. Germline V gives CDR1 SGDLS, CDR2 YYNGEE. This CDR3 contains 14 residues. Deletions cut 2 bases from V and 0 bases from J, with 8 bases between. CDR3 DNA: TGTGCCAGCAGCGTGAAGAGCATGAACACTGAAGCTTTCTTT. Protein sequence: CASSVKSMNTEAFF.

The gene calls are TRBV7-9 and TRBJ1-4; TRBD1 matches 7 bases. Germline lookup yields CDR1 SEHNR and CDR2 FQNEAQ (reference sequence). The CDR3 spans 17 residues. Unmatched junction bases numbered 9, after V lost 5 bases and J lost 0 bases. This CDR3 reads CASSLGGGLTTNEKLFF. In nucleotides, the CDR3 is TGTGCCAGCAGCCTAGGAGGGGGCCTAACAACTAATGAAAAACTGTTTTTT.

This clone was counted only a few times. V is TRBV19 and J is TRBJ1-6; TRBD1 aligns across 9 bases. Trimming cost V 7 bases and J 9 bases; bases outside gene matches: 10. The length of the CDR3 is 15 residues. Per germline, CDR1 LNHDA and CDR2 SQIVND (reference sequence). The CDR3: CASTPSQGAGSPLHF. For the CDR3, the DNA is TGTGCCAGTACCCCTTCACAGGGGGCAGGTTCACCCCTCCACTTT.

The gene calls are TRBV5-4 and TRBJ1-2; D may be TRBD1 (6 bases). The ends were cut back, 3 bases at V and 0 bases at J, with 9 bases in the middle. This CDR3 has 14 amino acids. The V gene's germline CDR1 is SGHNT and CDR2 YYREEE (reference sequence). In DNA, the CDR3 is TGTGCCAGCAGCTCAACAGGGCCTAACTATGGCTACACCTTC. It yields the protein CASSSTGPNYGYTF.

The chain couples TRBV6-5 to TRBJ2-7, with a weak D call TRBD1 (6 bases). This CDR3 comprises 15 residues. Germline V gene lookup returns CDR1 MNHEY and CDR2 SVGAGI. The V and J ends lost 0 bases and 4 bases respectively, with 13 bases between them. This chain's CDR3 is CASSYSFQGQYEQYF. The CDR3 nucleotides are TGTGCCAGCAGTTACTCGTTCCAGGGGCAATACGAGCAGTACTTC.

The chain recombines TRBV20-1 with TRBJ1-2; no firm D call. Germline values: CDR1 DFQATT, CDR2 SNEGSKA (reference sequence). The ends were cut back, 2 bases at V and 4 bases at J, with 5 bases in the middle. The CDR3 is 11 residues long. The CDR3 bases are TGCAGTGCTAGAATCATCTATGGCTACACCTTC. It is translated as CSARIIYGYTF.

This chain connects TRBV5-1 to TRBJ1-3; 7 bases agree with TRBD1. The germline CDR1 and CDR2 sequences are SGHRS and YFSETQ. J lost 4 bases, V lost 3 bases, and 10 bases had no gene match. The CDR3 covers 16 residues. CDR3 DNA sequence: TGCGCCAGCAGCTCGACCCCGACAGGGTCAGGAAACACCATATATTTT. Amino acids: CASSSTPTGSGNTIYF. Together with reference TRBV5-1 and TRBJ1-3, the CDR3 gives the full variable domain: KAGVTQTPRYLIKTRGQQVTLSCSPISGHRSVSWYQQTPGQGLQFLFEYFSETQRNKGNFPGRFSGRQFSNSRSEMNVSTLELGDSALYLCASSSTPTGSGNTIYFGEGSWLTVV.

J is TRBJ1-4 and V is TRBV4-3, with D possibly matching TRBD1 (6 bases). The germline V and J ends were trimmed by 1 base and 1 base, with 16 bases remaining between them. The germline CDR1 and CDR2 sequences are LGHNA and YSLEER. This CDR3 contains 18 residues. The CDR3 DNA reads TGCGCCAGCAGCCAAGGGGGAGCCAGGGGCCTAACTAATGAAAAACTGTTTTTT. It encodes CASSQGGARGLTNEKLFF.

The rearrangement links TRBV11-1 to TRBJ1-3; D might be TRBD1 (6 bases). The germline CDR1 and CDR2 sequences are SGHAT and FQDESV (reference sequence). Trimming took 7 bases from V and 1 from J, leaving 17 bases between them. The CDR3 is 16 residues long. CDR3 in DNA: TGTGCCAGCACCCCGGGACACCAACGGTCTGGAAACACCATATATTTT. Protein sequence: CASTPGHQRSGNTIYF.

The rearrangement uses TRBV19 and TRBJ2-3; D may be TRBD2 (5 bases). The CDR3 contains 12 residues. Germline V gene lookup returns CDR1 LNHDA and CDR2 SQIVND (reference sequence). The V and J ends lost 6 bases and 8 bases respectively, with 12 bases between them. CDR3 coding DNA: TGTGCCAGTAGCGAGGGAATCCGTACGCAGTATTTT. Amino acid sequence: CASSEGIRTQYF.

This clone has only one observation. The chain is built from TRBV13 and TRBJ2-2, with 9 nucleotides matching TRBD1. CDR3 length: 17 residues. CDR1 and CDR2 from the germline V gene are PRHDT and FYEKMQ (reference sequence). J was trimmed by 4 bases and V by 1 base; bases with no gene match: 7. CDR3 loop: CASSLAGQGPITGELFF. The DNA of the CDR3 is TGTGCCAGCAGCTTAGCGGGACAGGGTCCGATCACCGGGGAGCTGTTTTTT.

The J gene is TRBJ2-3, the V gene TRBV6-4; 11 bases fit TRBD1. V lost 10 bases and J lost 7; bases outside the gene matches: 7. The CDR3 contains 13 residues. Germline values: CDR1 MRHNA, CDR2 SNTAGT. The CDR3 region has the DNA TGTGCCACGGGCGGGACAGGGGGAAATACGCAGTATTTT. Protein product: CATGGTGGNTQYF.